The rows below give T cell receptor beta chains drawn from one sample of a study of T cells in Graves' hyperthyroidism and ophthalmopathy. MiXCR, run by TCRdb on the multiplex PCR reads, gives a single entry per CDR3 protein. The table records approximately 560,000 distinct CDR3 sequences, 46% of them present only once. Sequencing used peripheral blood or thyroid tissue (not recorded which). The receptors stem from a woman aged 18-29 years with Graves' hyperthyroidism. Each CDR3 is given with its conserved first and last residue. A D gene is named only where the DNA matches it firmly. Size is omitted from some rows. Given values are once, few, many or a class for expanded clones.

V: TRBV29-1
D: TRBD2
size: NA
J: TRBJ2-1
CDR3: CSVASGRRTYNEQFF
DNA: TGCAGCGTCGCTAGCGGGAGGCGGACCTACAATGAGCAGTTCTTC

V: TRBV7-2
D: TRBD2
size: NA
J: TRBJ2-2
CDR3: CASSPGTSTSGELFF
DNA: TGTGCCAGCAGCCCCGGGACTAGCACTTCGGGGGAGCTGTTTTTT

V: TRBV29-1
D: NA
size: NA
J: TRBJ2-7
CDR3: CSVSGPSGEQYF
DNA: TGCAGCGTGAGTGGGCCCTCGGGCGAGCAGTACTTC

V: TRBV2
D: NA
size: NA
J: TRBJ1-5
CDR3: CAGRDRSNQPQHF
DNA: TGTGCCGGTAGAGACAGGAGCAATCAGCCCCAGCATTTT

V: TRBV20-1
D: TRBD1
size: few
J: TRBJ1-2
CDR3: CSASGQGRIYGYTF
DNA: TGCAGTGCCAGCGGACAGGGGAGGATTTATGGCTACACCTTC

V: TRBV6-5
D: NA
size: few
J: TRBJ1-2
CDR3: CASSYSGDNYGYTF
DNA: TGTGCCAGCAGTTACTCGGGGGATAACTATGGCTACACCTTC

V: TRBV6-5
D: NA
size: many
J: TRBJ2-2
CDR3: CASSYVETGELFF
DNA: TGTGCCAGCAGTTACGTGGAGACCGGGGAGCTGTTTTTT

V: TRBV7-3
D: NA
size: NA
J: TRBJ1-4
CDR3: CASSLDRIEKLFF
DNA: TGTGCCAGCAGCTTAGACAGGATCGAAAAACTGTTTTTT

V: TRBV7-2
D: NA
size: NA
J: TRBJ1-5
CDR3: CASSITDQPQHF
DNA: TGTGCCAGCAGTATTACCGATCAGCCCCAGCATTTT

V: TRBV7-3
D: TRBD2
size: few
J: TRBJ2-7
CDR3: CASSLSRGTSGSYEQCF
DNA: TGTGCCAGCAGCTTAAGCCGAGGGACTAGCGGATCCTACGAGCAGTGCTTC

V: TRBV29-1
D: NA
size: NA
J: TRBJ1-2
CDR3: CSGADSGPNYGYTF
DNA: TGCAGCGGTGCCGACAGCGGCCCTAACTATGGCTACACCTTC

V: TRBV7-9
D: NA
size: NA
J: TRBJ1-6
CDR3: CASSRGRGVNSPLHF
DNA: TGTGCCAGCAGCCGCGGACGGGGGGTTAATTCACCCCTCCACTTT

V: TRBV7-2
D: NA
size: few
J: TRBJ2-7
CDR3: CASSQDRGQQYF
DNA: TGCGCCAGCAGCCAAGATCGAGGGCAGCAGTACTTC

V: TRBV2
D: TRBD1
size: many
J: TRBJ1-2
CDR3: CASRGQVEGYTF
DNA: TGTGCCAGCAGGGGACAGGTCGAAGGCTACACCTTC

V: TRBV7-6
D: NA
size: NA
J: TRBJ1-1
CDR3: CASSSGRETEAFF
DNA: TGTGCCAGCAGCTCTGGGAGGGAAACTGAAGCTTTCTTT

V: TRBV7-9
D: NA
size: NA
J: TRBJ2-5
CDR3: CASSWTESKPQETQYF
DNA: TGCGCCAGCAGCTGGACAGAGTCCAAGCCCCAAGAGACCCAGTACTTC

V: TRBV7-9
D: TRBD1
size: NA
J: TRBJ1-1
CDR3: CASSLLDRGIDTEAFF
DNA: TGTGCCAGCAGCTTATTGGACAGGGGCATTGACACTGAAGCTTTCTTT

V: TRBV6-5
D: NA
size: NA
J: TRBJ1-5
CDR3: CASSLGVRQPQHF
DNA: TGTGCCAGCAGCTTGGGCGTACGCCAGCCCCAGCATTTT

V: TRBV2
D: NA
size: many
J: TRBJ2-5
CDR3: CASSIQGGIETQYF
DNA: TGTGCCAGCAGTATCCAGGGGGGGATCGAGACCCAGTACTTC

V: TRBV6-2/TRBV6-3
D: TRBD2
size: few
J: TRBJ2-5
CDR3: CASSYSWRGTQETQYF
DNA: TGTGCCAGCAGTTACTCTTGGCGGGGGACCCAAGAGACCCAGTACTTC

V: TRBV9
D: NA
size: many
J: TRBJ1-6
CDR3: CASSATWYGNSPLHF
DNA: TGTGCCAGCAGCGCCACATGGTACGGTAATTCACCCCTCCACTTT

V: TRBV7-2
D: NA
size: many
J: TRBJ2-5
CDR3: CASNYFQETQYF
DNA: TGTGCCAGCAATTATTTCCAAGAGACCCAGTACTTC

V: TRBV7-6
D: TRBD2
size: few
J: TRBJ2-7
CDR3: CASSLEGGRYEQYF
DNA: TGTGCCAGCAGCTTAGAGGGAGGGCGTTACGAGCAGTACTTC

V: TRBV25-1
D: NA
size: NA
J: TRBJ1-1
CDR3: CGSSRSTNTEAFF
DNA: TGTGGCAGCAGTAGGAGTACGAACACTGAAGCCTTCTTT

V: TRBV24-1
D: NA
size: many
J: TRBJ1-5
CDR3: CATSDWGGSQPQHF
DNA: TGTGCCACCAGTGATTGGGGGGGCAGTCAGCCCCAGCATTTT

V: TRBV10-2
D: TRBD2
size: few
J: TRBJ2-2
CDR3: CASRLRLAGEIGELFF
DNA: TGCGCCAGCAGACTAAGACTAGCGGGAGAAATCGGGGAGCTGTTTTTT

V: TRBV7-2
D: NA
size: many
J: TRBJ1-5
CDR3: CASSSRRAWGNQPQHF
DNA: TGTGCCAGCAGCTCGAGACGGGCTTGGGGCAATCAGCCCCAGCATTTT

V: TRBV29-1
D: TRBD1
size: many
J: TRBJ1-1
CDR3: CSVGQGTEAFF
DNA: TGCAGTGTGGGACAGGGAACTGAAGCTTTCTTT

V: TRBV29-1
D: NA
size: NA
J: TRBJ1-4
CDR3: CSPTQGQGEKLFF
DNA: TGCAGCCCAACCCAGGGCCAGGGAGAAAAACTGTTTTTT

V: TRBV15
D: TRBD2
size: once
J: TRBJ2-5
CDR3: CATSRGSGSETQYF
DNA: TGTGCCACCAGCAGAGGTAGCGGGAGCGAGACCCAGTACTTC

V: TRBV19
D: NA
size: many
J: TRBJ1-1
CDR3: CASTQGVAEAFF
DNA: TGTGCCAGTACTCAAGGGGTCGCTGAAGCTTTCTTT

V: TRBV2
D: NA
size: few
J: TRBJ2-7
CDR3: CASRTKSSYEQYF
DNA: TGTGCCAGTCGGACCAAGAGCTCCTACGAGCAGTACTTC

V: TRBV7-2
D: NA
size: NA
J: TRBJ2-2
CDR3: CASSLGTGGANTGELFF
DNA: TGTGCCAGCAGCTTAGGCACGGGGGGCGCGAACACCGGGGAGCTGTTTTTT

V: TRBV29-1
D: NA
size: many
J: TRBJ2-5
CDR3: CSVVMSGSQETQYF
DNA: TGCAGCGTTGTTATGTCGGGCAGCCAAGAGACCCAGTACTTC

V: TRBV25-1
D: NA
size: few
J: TRBJ1-6
CDR3: CASRKGGSPLHF
DNA: TGTGCCAGCAGGAAAGGGGGGTCACCCCTCCACTTT

V: TRBV19
D: TRBD1
size: once
J: TRBJ1-1
CDR3: CASTGTGRTEAFF
DNA: TGTGCCAGTACCGGGACAGGGCGCACTGAAGCTTTCTTT

V: TRBV29-1
D: NA
size: many
J: TRBJ1-1
CDR3: CSVVRGRAEAFF
DNA: TGCAGCGTTGTCCGGGGGCGGGCTGAAGCTTTCTTT

V: TRBV7-9
D: NA
size: many
J: TRBJ1-5
CDR3: CASSQASNQPQHF
DNA: TGTGCCAGCAGCCAGGCAAGCAATCAGCCCCAGCATTTT

V: TRBV9
D: NA
size: NA
J: TRBJ2-1
CDR3: CASSPTGEIHNEQFF
DNA: TGTGCCAGCAGCCCCACGGGGGAGATCCACAATGAGCAGTTCTTC

V: TRBV2
D: NA
size: many
J: TRBJ1-6
CDR3: CASSPREGSPLHF
DNA: TGTGCCAGCAGTCCCCGGGAGGGCTCACCCCTCCACTTT

V: TRBV15
D: NA
size: many
J: TRBJ1-4
CDR3: CATSRDLPARGEKLFF
DNA: TGTGCCACCAGCAGAGATCTCCCAGCGCGCGGCGAAAAACTGTTTTTT

V: TRBV20-1
D: NA
size: few
J: TRBJ2-5
CDR3: CSAIADPEETQYF
DNA: TGCAGTGCCATCGCGGACCCGGAGGAGACCCAGTACTTC

V: TRBV12-3/TRBV12-4
D: NA
size: NA
J: TRBJ2-5
CDR3: CASGVGTSQETQYF
DNA: TGTGCTAGTGGCGTCGGGACATCTCAAGAGACCCAGTACTTC

V: TRBV6-2/TRBV6-3
D: NA
size: NA
J: TRBJ2-7
CDR3: CATQLTGIYEQYF
DNA: TGTGCCACTCAATTAACGGGGATCTACGAGCAGTACTTC

V: TRBV12-3/TRBV12-4
D: TRBD1
size: NA
J: TRBJ1-6
CDR3: CASSFGDRANSPLHF
DNA: TGTGCCAGCAGTTTTGGGGACAGGGCAAATTCACCCCTCCACTTT

V: TRBV2
D: NA
size: NA
J: TRBJ2-2
CDR3: CASSRTGSSTGELFF
DNA: TGTGCCAGCAGTAGAACAGGGTCTAGCACCGGGGAGCTGTTTTTT

V: TRBV11-1
D: TRBD1
size: few
J: TRBJ1-6
CDR3: CASSLGQGARNSPLHF
DNA: TGTGCCAGCAGCTTAGGGCAGGGGGCTCGAAATTCACCCCTCCACTTT

V: TRBV25-1
D: NA
size: many
J: TRBJ2-7
CDR3: CASSLNHEQYF
DNA: TGTGCCAGCAGTCTGAACCACGAGCAGTACTTC

V: TRBV20-1
D: NA
size: many
J: TRBJ2-6
CDR3: CSARASSGANVLTF
DNA: TGCAGTGCTAGGGCAAGCTCTGGGGCCAACGTCCTGACTTTC

V: TRBV20-1
D: NA
size: few
J: TRBJ1-5
CDR3: CSAALQKNQPQHF
DNA: TGCAGTGCCGCCTTACAGAAAAATCAGCCCCAGCATTTT

V: TRBV5-1
D: NA
size: few
J: TRBJ1-2
CDR3: CASSLGVDGGYTF
DNA: TGCGCCAGCAGCTTGGGAGTGGATGGTGGCTACACCTTC